This T cell receptor (beta chain) was profiled in a study of identical twins (dated by TCRdb to the mid-2010s). Study-wide context: TCR alpha and beta repertoires from monozygotic twins, unrelated adults of various ages and cord blood were deep-sequenced to test whether fetal clonotypes persist. Replicate twin experiments were performed at different times using different library preparation protocols to rule out contamination.

Broad study findings and their caveats: Because the same donors could not be followed over many years, the conclusions depended on cross-sectional statistical analysis. Zero-insertion analyses could be partly confounded by invariant T cells such as MAIT and iNKT, although diverse VJ usage argued against such confounding for most clonotypes. In monozygotic twins, out-of-frame TCR alpha sharing was systematically underestimated by recombination models, although the models agreed with sharing between unrelated individuals. Fewer insertions were carried by abundant cord blood beta clonotypes; a weaker similar trend was observed in young adult naive repertoires, while no such trend was observed in memory repertoires. Excess twin sharing in beta out-of-frame sequences was weaker because fewer shared sequences lowered the signal-to-noise ratio. Compared with coincidental sharing between unrelated individuals, an excess of low generation-probability sequences was observed among out-of-frame TCR alpha sequences shared between twins.

The library was produced with 5' RACE. The instrument was an Illumina HiSeq 2000. Template switching added a universal primer binding site, and the final cDNA carried a unique molecular identifier that allowed TCR cDNA molecules to be counted accurately. Specific primers in the conserved constant-segment region were used to synthesize first-strand cDNA for the TCR alpha and beta chains. Each cDNA library was double barcoded, with a SMART-Mk sample barcode plus Illumina barcodes, to control for contamination. Two successive PCR steps introduced TruSeq adapter sequences along with Illumina sample barcodes. The TCR alpha and beta cDNA libraries were sequenced on the Illumina HiSeq platform using custom primers. Regarding the original processing steps: Raw reads were processed with MiGEC to extract unique molecular identifiers, and MiXCR was used to determine CDR3 positions. For each individual, recombination models were inferred using an EM algorithm with the repgenHMM and IGoR tools. Shared clonotype analysis was performed with the tcR package in R, normalizing sharing by the product of cloneset sizes. To study raw recombination free of thymic and clonal selection effects, out-of-frame nonproductive sequences were analyzed. The public reads were reanalyzed by TCRdb: fastp trimming at Q25, MiXCR alignment, in-frame beta chains only. Duplicate CDR3 protein sequences are folded into a single record with the most common DNA and genes. Here the V and J calls rest on TCRdb's processing, not on the authors' analysis. The sample table holds some 790,000 distinct CDR3 sequences, of which 15% to 20% were seen once. About an eighth of the sample comes from the top ten.

Notes on this clonotype: There is no known antigen for this receptor. There are no base qualities to consult, and no much larger clone falls within one base.

The CDR3 runs 15 amino acids, cysteine and phenylalanine included. Just the 45-base CDR3 DNA is kept, in frame starting at base 1. The V end loses 2 bases and the J end loses 3 bases, and a stretch of 12 bases separates them. CDR1 is given as LGHNA and CDR2 as YNFKEQ, both from the germline V gene. Every donor in the study was a healthy Caucasian. The twin cohort consisted of three pairs of female monozygotic twins, all aged roughly 18 to 30 years. The RNA used for TCR libraries was isolated from peripheral blood mononuclear cells. This sample was also put to use in a study of T cells expressing NK-cell markers. As the second paper documents: In sorted CD3+CD56+NKG2C+, CD3+CD56+NKG2C- and CD3+CD56-NKG2C+ T-cell subsets from eight donors, TCR beta-chain repertoires were profiled. Among the eight sequenced donors, only one was HCMV-seronegative, while the other seven were HCMV-seropositive. To restrict sorting to alphabetaTCR-expressing T cells, an anti-gammadeltaTCR antibody was added in several experiments. For over five donors, the dominant CD3+CD56+NKG2C+ clonotypes were among the top 10 CD8+ clonotypes and accounted for about 1.0-7.0% of CD8+ T cells. Those dominant clonotypes were again the most abundant among CD3+CD56-NKG2C+ cells in a handful of donors, at about 28.3-60.1%. It remained unclear whether the expanded NKG2C-expressing T cell clones were specific for HCMV antigens. All eight donors whose samples were sequenced were randomly selected healthy volunteers, three of them men and five women. HCMV-specific IgG was detected in serum with a commercial ELISA kit to determine HCMV serostatus. For more than 5 donors, unsorted PBMC were also used to sequence bulk peripheral blood T-cell repertoires. Reads were demultiplexed and grouped by UMI with MIGEC, and clonotypes were assembled and quantified with MiTCR. Only TCR cDNA sequences supported by at least two reads were kept to exclude erroneous sequences. The tcR package was used for downstream repertoire analysis, and clonotypes were matched across fractions by CDR3 nucleotide sequence plus V segment. VDJmatch was used to annotate antigen specificity against VDJdb, with one amino acid substitution in CDR3 permitted.

Sequencing was carried out using PBMCs. The rearrangement joined TRBV4-2 to TRBJ2-3; possibly the D gene is TRBD2, per 5 matching bases. The TCR comes from a woman between 18 and 29 years old in good health. The sequenced DNA is TGTGCCAGCAGCCAACCCGTACTAGGAACAGATACGCAGTATTTT. Translated, this is CASSQPVLGTDTQYF.